These 16 T cell receptor beta chains share one sample of origin, sequenced in a study of patients and donors after allogeneic stem cell transplantation. TCRdb redid the calling of the RT-PCR reads with MiXCR, one entry per CDR3 protein. This table has fewer than 60,000 distinct CDR3 sequences, 13% appearing once. The sequencing input was blood, either unsorted or a sorted T cell fraction (not recorded which). Receptors originate from a human donor who was either an allogeneic HSCT recipient or a stem cell or donor lymphocyte infusion donor (not recorded which). It is not recorded whose cells these are; they may come from a transplant donor.

The chain joins TRBV15 to TRBJ2-7; 12 bases are shared with TRBD2. The CDR3 spans 18 residues. Germline V gene lookup returns CDR1 LNHNV and CDR2 YYDKDF (reference sequence). V was pared by 1 base and J by 3 bases, with 10 bases of the junction left unmatched. The CDR3 DNA is TGTGCCACCAGCAGAGTCTCTAGCGGGAGGGCAAATTTCTACGAGCAGTACTTC. This encodes CATSRVSSGRANFYEQYF.

The J gene is TRBJ2-3, the V gene TRBV24-1; 8 bases align to TRBD2. With V trimmed by 2 bases and J by 3 bases, 6 bases remained unmatched. This CDR3 spans 16 amino acids. Germline assignment: CDR1 KGHDR and CDR2 SFDVKD. Here the CDR3 reads CATSDSRASGTDTQYF. CDR3 nucleotides: TGTGCCACCAGTGATTCGAGGGCTAGCGGGACAGATACGCAGTATTTT.

The table lists this clonotype with a few counts. V and J are TRBV12-3 or TRBV12-4 and TRBJ1-5; TRBD1 might be the D (5 bases). Trimming stripped 0 bases from V and 3 bases from J, with 9 bases between. The CDR3 has 15 residues. The CDR3 coding sequence is TGTGCCAGCAGTTTAGCGAGGGGAAACAATCAGCCCCAGCATTTT. Its protein is CASSLARGNNQPQHF.

The sample holds a few counts of this clonotype. The chain joins TRBV4-1 to TRBJ2-3; unclear D gene. The V gene lost 0 bases and the J gene lost 0 bases, with 22 bases spanning the gap. The CDR3 consists of 20 residues. In germline, CDR1 is MGHRA, CDR2 YSYEKL. The CDR3 is CASSQEDRFWAAFSTDTQYF. CDR3 bases: TGCGCCAGCAGCCAAGAAGACCGGTTCTGGGCAGCCTTTAGCACAGATACGCAGTATTTT.

This clonotype was detected ten times or more. This chain connects TRBV5-4 to TRBJ1-1, with D possibly TRBD1 on 5 matching bases. The germline V and J ends were trimmed by 0 bases and 1 base, with 10 bases remaining between them. The CDR3 has 15 residues. Germline values: CDR1 SGHNT, CDR2 YYREEE (reference sequence). Here the CDR3 DNA reads TGTGCCAGCAGCTTGGTTCAGGGTAAGAACACTGAAGCTTTCTTT. It specifies CASSLVQGKNTEAFF.

This clonotype came up many times. This chain joins TRBV13 and TRBJ1-1; D is undetermined. The V end was cut by 4 bases, the J end by 0 bases, with 15 bases between. The CDR3 consists of 16 residues. Germline CDR1 reads PRHDT; CDR2 reads FYEKMQ (reference sequence). The CDR3 spells CASSSDGSYLNTEAFF. The CDR3 nucleotides read TGTGCCAGCAGCTCTGACGGGTCCTACCTGAACACTGAAGCTTTCTTT.

The chain joins TRBV6-5 to TRBJ2-7; D is undetermined. The V gene lost 4 bases and the J gene lost 6 bases, with 7 bases spanning the gap. Germline CDR1 reads MNHEY; CDR2 reads SVGAGI. CDR3 size: 11 residues. This CDR3 is CASSSAREQYF. DNA of the CDR3: TGTGCCAGCAGTTCAGCTCGCGAGCAGTACTTC.

This clonotype was seen a few times. The chain combines TRBV20-1 with TRBJ2-7; 8 positions agree with TRBD1. CDR1 is DFQATT and CDR2 is SNEGSKA in the germline V gene (reference sequence). This CDR3 contains 14 residues. Germline trimming cut 0 bases from V and 3 bases from J; bases unmatched to any gene: 4. The CDR3 nucleotides read TGCAGTGCTAGAGATCGACAGGGGATCTACGAGCAGTACTTC. Amino acids: CSARDRQGIYEQYF.

This clonotype came up a few times. The genes are TRBV6-5 and TRBJ2-7, with 10 bases identical to TRBD2. Losses at the gene ends were 0 bases for V and 7 bases for J; bases not matched to a gene: 15. CDR3 length equals 18 residues. Germline CDR1 is MNHEY and CDR2 is SVGAGI. CDR3 sequence reads: CASSYSTLGSGRAFEQYF. The DNA of the CDR3 is TGTGCCAGCAGTTACTCGACCTTAGGGAGCGGGAGGGCGTTTGAGCAGTACTTC.

J is TRBJ2-1 and V is TRBV5-5; D is perhaps TRBD2 (6 bases). V lost 3 bases and J 4 bases, leaving 17 bases between the germline ends. The CDR3 totals 16 residues. Germline V CDR1 and CDR2: SGHKS, YYEKEE (reference sequence). CDR3 in DNA: TGTGCCAGCAGCTGGGGTTGGCGGGGTGCTTACAATGAGCAGTTCTTC. It is translated as CASSWGWRGAYNEQFF.

The sample holds many counts of this clonotype. J is TRBJ1-2 and V is TRBV11-2; TRBD1 is a possible D gene (5 bases). CDR3 length equals 13 residues. CDR1 and CDR2 from the germline V gene are SGHAT and FQNNGV. With 5 bases removed from V and 3 bases from J, the gap between germline ends came to 10 bases. CDR3 region: CASSDQGDYGYTF. The CDR3 DNA sequence: TGTGCCAGCAGCGATCAGGGAGACTATGGCTACACCTTC.

This clonotype was seen ten or more times. This chain links TRBV20-1 with TRBJ1-1; no clear D gene. CDR1 is DFQATT, CDR2 SNEGSKA, per germline (reference sequence). The CDR3 has 12 residues. With 6 bases removed from V and 3 bases from J, the gap between germline ends came to 11 bases. For the CDR3, the DNA is TGCAGTGCAGGTCTTCGGGACACTGAAGCTTTCTTT. Amino acids: CSAGLRDTEAFF.

There are many counts of this clonotype. The chain employs TRBV20-1 and TRBJ2-3; 8 nucleotides align to TRBD1. V shed 0 bases, J shed 1 base, and the junction held 3 bases outside the gene matches. Germline values: CDR1 DFQATT, CDR2 SNEGSKA (reference sequence). The CDR3 is 15 amino acids. CDR3 bases: TGCAGTGCTAGAGATTTGGACAGGGGCACAGATACGCAGTATTTT. This translates into CSARDLDRGTDTQYF.

Only a few counts were recorded for this clonotype. This chain links TRBV9 with TRBJ2-7, with 7 positions matching TRBD1. Germline CDR1 is SGDLS and CDR2 is YYNGEE. V shed 4 bases, J shed 7 bases, and the junction held 17 bases outside the gene matches. The CDR3 is 16 residues long. CDR3 residues: CASSPKGAGGIREQYF. The CDR3, as DNA: TGTGCCAGCAGCCCAAAGGGGGCAGGTGGTATCCGGGAGCAGTACTTC.

The chain uses TRBV4-1 and TRBJ2-7, with 8 bases that match TRBD1. CDR1 and CDR2 (germline): MGHRA, YSYEKL. J was trimmed by 0 bases and V by 5 bases; bases with no gene match: 6. This CDR3 region has 15 residues. CDR3 protein: CASSYTGGSSYEQYF. In nucleotides, the CDR3 is TGCGCCAGCAGCTATACAGGGGGGAGCTCCTACGAGCAGTACTTC.

This sequence joins TRBV7-6 and TRBJ2-1; 11 bases match TRBD2. CDR3 size: 16 residues. Germline V lookup: CDR1 SGHVS, CDR2 FNYEAQ. V dropped 5 bases and J dropped 6; count of bases not matched to a gene: 9. CDR3 sequence (DNA): TGTGCCAGCAGCACCGTGACTAGCGGGATCTTCAATGAGCAGTTCTTC. Translation: CASSTVTSGIFNEQFF.